These 14 T cell receptor beta chains originate from one sample sequenced in a study of tumor-infiltrating lymphocytes in primary liver carcinoma. Unsorted bulk tissue (about 20-32 mg) underwent RNA and DNA co-extraction. Making TCR beta cDNA involved around 520 ng total RNA and a constant-region primer. For TCR beta, libraries were produced by three nested multiplex PCR rounds using slightly modified ARM-PCR. In the first two PCR rounds, TRBV1-TRBV30 forward primers were paired with a C-beta reverse primer, and each round lasted roughly 9 cycles. TCRdb recomputed calls from the multiplex PCR reads with MiXCR, one row per CDR3 protein. The sample includes about 97,000 distinct CDR3 sequences, about two thirds of them seen just once. Material: liver tumor tissue from sampling region 2. Subset given: tumor region T2, inferior pole. The receptors stem from a woman aged 55-75 years with primary liver carcinoma and hepatitis B virus infection.

CDR3 sequence reads: CAISTIRRHGDYEQYF. DNA for the CDR3: TGTGCCATCAGTACAATTAGGAGACATGGAGACTACGAGCAGTACTTC. The chain has TRBV11-2 and TRBJ2-7; D not certain. Germline assignment: CDR1 SGHAT and CDR2 FQNNGV. The CDR3 length is 16 residues. Trimming cost V 10 bases and J 3 bases, with 25 bases left between them.

The sample holds one count of this clonotype. The chain couples TRBV11-2 to TRBJ2-1; D might be TRBD2 (5 bases). This CDR3 has 17 amino acids. Germline V gene data show CDR1 as SGHAT and CDR2 as FQNNGV. With 2 bases removed from V and 5 bases from J, the gap between germline ends came to 19 bases. CDR3 sequence reads: CASSLMSGPGINNEQFF. For the CDR3, the DNA is TGTGCCAGCAGCTTAATGAGCGGCCCAGGAATCAACAATGAGCAGTTCTTC.

This clonotype was counted many times. The chain joins TRBV10-3 to TRBJ2-5; no reliable D call. Deletions cut 0 bases from V and 1 base from J, with 12 bases between. This CDR3 spans 16 amino acids. In germline, CDR1 is ENHRY, CDR2 SYGVKD. CDR3 region: CAISESAGRSQETQYF. In DNA form, the CDR3 reads TGTGCCATCAGTGAGTCGGCCGGCAGGAGCCAAGAGACCCAGTACTTC.

The chain uses TRBV5-4 and TRBJ2-2; maybe TRBD2 (7 bases). Germline V gene sequence: CDR1 SGHNT, CDR2 YYREEE (reference sequence). This CDR3 is 14 amino acids long. CDR3 region: CASCGGQNTGELFF. The CDR3 DNA reads as TGTGCTAGCTGCGGGGGACAGAACACCGGGGAGCTGTTTTTT.

This clonotype was recorded only once. The chain couples TRBV28 to TRBJ2-7; 11 nucleotides match TRBD2. Losses at the gene ends were 4 bases for V and 8 bases for J; bases not matched to a gene: 10. The CDR3 runs to 15 residues. The germline CDR1 and CDR2 sequences are MDHEN and SYDVKM. The CDR3 is CASSSILAGVEKQYF. As DNA, the CDR3 is TGTGCCAGCAGTTCCATACTAGCGGGAGTAGAGAAGCAGTACTTC.

This clonotype occurred a few times. The germline gene is not matched at one end of the junction; a read error may be the cause. The rearrangement links TRBV11-1 to TRBJ2-5; D gene uncertain. Germline CDR1 is SGHAT and CDR2 is FQDESV (reference sequence). The CDR3 loop spans 12 amino acids. This CDR3 reads CVSSYDGETQYF. The CDR3 DNA reads TGTGTCAGCAGCTACGATGGGGAGACCCAGTACTTC.

This clonotype was picked up many times. The chain recombines TRBV28 with TRBJ2-7, with TRBD2 matching over 8 bases. This CDR3 region has 15 residues. J lost 1 base, V lost 6 bases, and 8 bases had no gene match. From germline, CDR1 is MDHEN and CDR2 SYDVKM. The CDR3 spells CASSHTSGHSYEQYF. The CDR3 coding sequence is TGTGCCAGCAGCCATACTAGCGGACATTCCTACGAGCAGTACTTC. Filled out from reference TRBV28 and TRBJ2-7, the complete variable domain reads DVKVTQSSRYLVKRTGEKVFLECVQDMDHENMFWYRQDPGLGLRLIYFSYDVKMKEKGDIPEGYSVSREKKERFSLILESASTNQTSMYLCASSHTSGHSYEQYFGPGTRLTVT.

Note on this clonotype: Being one base from a much bigger clone, this may be a read error. This chain connects TRBV5-1 to TRBJ1-1, with a possible D match to TRBD1 (5 bases). Per the germline V gene, CDR1 is SGHRS and CDR2 is YFSETQ. The CDR3 has 13 residues. V was trimmed by 10 bases and J by 5 bases, leaving 18 bases between them. CDR3: CAGKDQQETEAFF. The CDR3, as DNA: TGCGCCGGCAAGGACCAACAGGAAACTGAAGCTTTCTTT. The full variable domain, with the rest looked up from reference TRBV5-1 and TRBJ1-1, is KAGVTQTPRYLIKTRGQQVTLSCSPISGHRSVSWYQQTPGQGLQFLFEYFSETQRNKGNFPGRFSGRQFSNSRSEMNVSTLELGDSALYLCAGKDQQETEAFFGQGTRLTVV.

Concerning this clonotype: It is likely a read error, because the conserved phenylalanine at the end of the CDR3 is missing. The gene calls are TRBV14 and TRBJ1-1; D is ambiguous. Germline-derived CDR1 and CDR2 are SGHDN and FVKESK. The CDR3 has 14 residues. V shed 1 base and J shed 10 bases, with 16 bases lying between them. Here the CDR3 DNA reads TGTGCCAGCAGCCAAGGTTTCACCGGTGTGGGAGCTTTCTCT. As protein: CASSQGFTGVGAFS.

With regard to this clonotype: Possible read error: a much larger clone is one base away. The chain links TRBV12-3 or TRBV12-4 to TRBJ1-3; 7 bases line up with TRBD1. The CDR3 spans 14 residues. CDR3 region: CASTHRGSGSTIYF. CDR3 in DNA: TGTGCCAGCACCCACAGGGGTTCTGGAAGCACCATATATTTT.

V and J are TRBV11-2 and TRBJ2-6; TRBD1 agrees at 8 bases. Looked up from germline, CDR1 is SGHAT and CDR2 is FQNNGV. V gave up 1 base and J gave up 10 bases; unmatched junction bases: 18. The CDR3 covers 19 residues. The CDR3 reads CASSLGDRPVGSGANVLTF. The CDR3 bases are TGTGCCAGCAGCTTAGGGGACAGGCCCGTTGGCTCTGGAGCTAACGTCCTGACTTTC. Full variable domain (remainder filled in from reference TRBV11-2 and TRBJ2-6): EAGVAQSPRYKIIEKRQSVAFWCNPISGHATLYWYQQILGQGPKLLIQFQNNGVVDDSQLPKDRFSAERLKGVDSTLKIQPAKLEDSAVYLCASSLGDRPVGSGANVLTFGAGSRLTVL.

This clonotype was recorded a few times. This CDR3 fails to terminate in the conserved phenylalanine or tryptophan, so it likely reflects a read error. The V and J genes are TRBV11-3 and TRBJ2-1; either TRBD1 or TRBD2 may supply D (6 bases each). This CDR3 comprises 13 residues. Germline values: CDR1 SGHNT, CDR2 YENEEA. The CDR3 region is CAGSAGGYNEQFL. The CDR3 coding sequence is TGTGCCGGCAGTGCCGGGGGCTACAACGAGCAGTTCCTC.

This clonotype was found many times. The chain recombines TRBV5-4 with TRBJ2-3; 7 nucleotides match TRBD2. CDR1 is SGHNT, CDR2 YYREEE, per germline (reference sequence). This CDR3 spans 16 amino acids. The V gene end was trimmed by 0 bases and the J gene end by 2 bases; junction bases not matched to a gene: 6. The CDR3 is CASSLGRGSHTDTQYF. In DNA, the CDR3 is TGTGCCAGCAGCTTGGGGCGGGGGAGTCACACAGATACGCAGTATTTT.

This clonotype was observed many times. V and J are TRBV5-7 and TRBJ2-7; D is undetermined. TRBV5-7 is an ORF for which the function is uncertain. The CDR3 sequence is 11 residues long. With 4 bases removed from V and 6 bases from J, the gap between germline ends came to 8 bases. The CDR3 coding sequence is TGTGCCAGCAGCCCCTCGAGCGAGCAGTACTTC. Its translation: CASSPSSEQYF.